The present entry profiles one TCR beta chain with its context. Sequenced by immunoSEQ multiplex PCR; TCRdb stores in-frame clones only, minus some. Of about 100,000 clones detected, approximately 89% appear once; the ten largest clones hold 0.66%. The entry originates in a study of OX40 agonist ivuxolimab in advanced cancers. CDR1 and CDR2 (germline): MNHEY, SVGAGI. The CDR3 extends over 15 amino acids. The V segment lost 5 bases and the J segment 2 bases; nucleotides outside the gene matches: 4. Sample: CD4+ or CD8+ T cells sorted from blood, taken in a trial of the OX40 agonist ivuxolimab. The chain has TRBV6-5 and TRBJ1-3; 9 bases map to TRBD1. The clonotype comes from an adult with an advanced solid tumor such as melanoma, head and neck, liver or kidney cancer. CDR3 nucleotide sequence: TGTGCCAGCAGTGGCGGGACAGGGACTGGAAACACCATATATTTT. Residues: CASSGGTGTGNTIYF.